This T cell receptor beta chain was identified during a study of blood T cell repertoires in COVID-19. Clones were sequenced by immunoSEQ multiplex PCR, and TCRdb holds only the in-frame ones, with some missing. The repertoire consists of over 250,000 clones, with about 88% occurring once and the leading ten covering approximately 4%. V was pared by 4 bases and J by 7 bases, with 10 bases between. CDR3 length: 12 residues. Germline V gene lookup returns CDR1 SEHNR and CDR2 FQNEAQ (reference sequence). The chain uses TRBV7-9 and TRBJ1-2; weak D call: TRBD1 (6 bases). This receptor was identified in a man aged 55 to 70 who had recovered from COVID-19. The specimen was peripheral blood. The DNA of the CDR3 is TGTGCCAGCAGCTCGCACAGGGTTGGCTACACCTTC. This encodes CASSSHRVGYTF. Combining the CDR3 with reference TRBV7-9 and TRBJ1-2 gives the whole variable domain DTGVSQNPRHKITKRGQNVTFRCDPISEHNRLYWYRQTLGQGPEFLTYFQNEAQLEKSRLLSDRFSAERPKGSFSTLEIQRTEQGDSAMYLCASSSHRVGYTFGSGTRLTVV.